A selection of T cell receptor beta chains follows, all from one sample in a study of neurological immune-mediated disorders. MiXCR, run by TCRdb on the 5' RACE reads, gives a single entry per CDR3 protein. The data contain about 70,000 distinct CDR3 sequences, about 5% of them singletons. Sequenced material: PBMCs. The receptor source for this set is a woman in her 70s with multiple sclerosis. CDR3s include the opening cysteine and the closing phenylalanine or tryptophan. A D gene is named only where the DNA matches it firmly. Rows give clone size only sometimes, using once, few, many, or a class for an expanded clone.

CDR3aa: CASSQEWAGAEAFF; CDR3nt: TGTGCCAGCAGCCAAGAGTGGGCGGGAGCTGAAGCTTTCTTT; j_gene: TRBJ1-1; abundance: many; v_gene: TRBV3-1; d_gene: .
CDR3aa: CASSQDPRGTYEQYF; CDR3nt: TGTGCCAGCAGCCAAGATCCCCGAGGGACCTACGAGCAGTACTTC; j_gene: TRBJ2-7; abundance: few; v_gene: TRBV3-1; d_gene: .
CDR3aa: CASSAGQVNGQPQHF; CDR3nt: TGTGCCAGCAGCGCGGGACAGGTGAACGGTCAGCCCCAGCATTTT; j_gene: TRBJ1-5; abundance: many; v_gene: TRBV7-2; d_gene: TRBD1
CDR3aa: CASSHPPRGTSQYF; CDR3nt: TGCGCCAGCAGCCACCCCCCCCGAGGGACCTCACAGTATTTT; j_gene: TRBJ2-3; abundance: many; v_gene: TRBV4-1; d_gene: .
CDR3aa: CASSPGPEGEQFF; CDR3nt: TGTGCCAGCTCACCAGGGCCTGAGGGTGAGCAGTTCTTC; j_gene: TRBJ2-1; abundance: .; v_gene: TRBV18; d_gene: .
CDR3aa: CAISTGGEQYF; CDR3nt: TGTGCCATCAGTACAGGGGGCGAGCAGTACTTC; j_gene: TRBJ2-7; abundance: many; v_gene: TRBV10-3; d_gene: TRBD1
CDR3aa: CATKGDGNQPQHF; CDR3nt: TGTGCTACGAAGGGGGACGGCAATCAGCCCCAGCATTTT; j_gene: TRBJ1-5; abundance: few; v_gene: TRBV6-2/TRBV6-3; d_gene: .
CDR3aa: CASRGGRAGGNEQFF; CDR3nt: TGTGCCAGCAGGGGCGGGAGGGCAGGGGGGAATGAGCAGTTCTTC; j_gene: TRBJ2-1; abundance: many; v_gene: TRBV7-3; d_gene: TRBD2
CDR3aa: CSARTGTRLVNEQFF; CDR3nt: TGCAGTGCTAGAACCGGGACCCGACTTGTCAATGAGCAGTTCTTC; j_gene: TRBJ2-1; abundance: many; v_gene: TRBV20-1; d_gene: .
CDR3aa: CSVEGGTAFNEKLFF; CDR3nt: TGCAGCGTTGAAGGAGGGACAGCTTTTAATGAAAAACTGTTTTTT; j_gene: TRBJ1-4; abundance: .; v_gene: TRBV29-1; d_gene: TRBD1
CDR3aa: CASRPLGQAREQYF; CDR3nt: TGTGCCAGCAGACCTCTTGGGCAGGCTAGGGAGCAGTACTTC; j_gene: TRBJ2-7; abundance: few; v_gene: TRBV6-6; d_gene: .
CDR3aa: CSAGEGWAKGYTF; CDR3nt: TGCAGTGCTGGAGAGGGGTGGGCCAAGGGCTACACCTTC; j_gene: TRBJ1-2; abundance: .; v_gene: TRBV20-1; d_gene: .
CDR3aa: CASSLLDREGSEQYF; CDR3nt: TGTGCCAGCTCACTACTAGACAGGGAGGGGTCCGAGCAGTACTTC; j_gene: TRBJ2-7; abundance: .; v_gene: TRBV18; d_gene: .
CDR3aa: CASSSGLIAKNIQYF; CDR3nt: TGTGCCAGCAGTTCGGGGTTAATAGCCAAAAACATTCAGTACTTC; j_gene: TRBJ2-4; abundance: .; v_gene: TRBV6-2/TRBV6-3; d_gene: .
CDR3aa: CSARSTGDQPQHF; CDR3nt: TGCAGTGCTAGAAGCACAGGAGATCAGCCCCAGCATTTT; j_gene: TRBJ1-5; abundance: many; v_gene: TRBV20-1; d_gene: .
CDR3aa: CASSSRGTSGSRHEQYF; CDR3nt: TGTGCCAGCAGCTCCCGAGGGACTAGCGGGAGCAGACACGAGCAGTACTTC; j_gene: TRBJ2-7; abundance: many; v_gene: TRBV7-2; d_gene: TRBD2
CDR3aa: CATSDQRSVRGLDEQFF; CDR3nt: TGTGCCACCAGTGATCAGCGAAGCGTTCGAGGCTTGGATGAGCAGTTCTTC; j_gene: TRBJ2-1; abundance: many; v_gene: TRBV24-1; d_gene: .
CDR3aa: CASSIQGTANTEAFF; CDR3nt: TGTGCCAGCAGTATACAGGGTACCGCGAACACTGAAGCTTTCTTT; j_gene: TRBJ1-1; abundance: many; v_gene: TRBV6-6; d_gene: .
CDR3aa: CASKTKGSYNSPLHF; CDR3nt: TGTGCCAGCAAGACCAAAGGCTCCTATAATTCACCCCTCCACTTT; j_gene: TRBJ1-6; abundance: .; v_gene: TRBV6-2/TRBV6-3; d_gene: .
CDR3aa: CASSLVAGGRYEQYF; CDR3nt: TGCGCCAGCAGCTTGGTGGCGGGAGGGCGCTACGAGCAGTACTTC; j_gene: TRBJ2-7; abundance: many; v_gene: TRBV5-1; d_gene: TRBD2
CDR3aa: CASSLRTSGGHTDTQYF; CDR3nt: TGCGCCAGCAGCTTAAGGACTAGCGGGGGGCACACAGATACGCAGTATTTT; j_gene: TRBJ2-3; abundance: .; v_gene: TRBV5-1; d_gene: TRBD2
CDR3aa: CASTRWGDYNEQFF; CDR3nt: TGTGCCAGCACCCGCTGGGGGGACTACAATGAGCAGTTCTTC; j_gene: TRBJ2-1; abundance: many; v_gene: TRBV5-6; d_gene: .
CDR3aa: CASSLDLGQGAYNTEAFF; CDR3nt: TGTGCCAGCAGCTTGGATCTGGGACAGGGGGCCTATAACACTGAAGCTTTCTTT; j_gene: TRBJ1-1; abundance: few; v_gene: TRBV5-6; d_gene: TRBD1
CDR3aa: CSANSGDIYEQYF; CDR3nt: TGCAGTGCCAATAGCGGAGACATCTACGAGCAGTACTTC; j_gene: TRBJ2-7; abundance: many; v_gene: TRBV20-1; d_gene: .
CDR3aa: CAWRPTDLGTYEQYF; CDR3nt: TGTGCCTGGAGACCAACGGACTTAGGGACCTACGAGCAGTACTTC; j_gene: TRBJ2-7; abundance: few; v_gene: TRBV30; d_gene: .
CDR3aa: CSLQTGTSYNEQFF; CDR3nt: TGCAGCCTGCAGACGGGGACCTCCTACAATGAGCAGTTCTTC; j_gene: TRBJ2-1; abundance: .; v_gene: TRBV20-1; d_gene: .
CDR3aa: CASSHTFQGGTEAFF; CDR3nt: TGCGCCAGCAGCCACACCTTTCAGGGGGGTACTGAAGCTTTCTTT; j_gene: TRBJ1-1; abundance: many; v_gene: TRBV4-1; d_gene: TRBD1
CDR3aa: CASSLGQGAGTGELFF; CDR3nt: TGTGCCAGCAGCCTTGGACAGGGGGCGGGCACCGGGGAGCTGTTTTTT; j_gene: TRBJ2-2; abundance: many; v_gene: TRBV7-3; d_gene: TRBD1
CDR3aa: CASRTIPGGFSYNEQFF; CDR3nt: TGTGCCAGCAGAACTATTCCAGGGGGCTTTTCCTACAATGAGCAGTTCTTC; j_gene: TRBJ2-1; abundance: many; v_gene: TRBV6-5; d_gene: TRBD1
CDR3aa: CATSDSRDRPTDTQYF; CDR3nt: TGTGCCACCAGTGATTCCCGGGACAGGCCCACAGATACGCAGTATTTT; j_gene: TRBJ2-3; abundance: many; v_gene: TRBV24-1; d_gene: TRBD1
CDR3aa: CASSFGGDGGSPLHF; CDR3nt: TGCGCCAGCAGCTTTGGCGGGGACGGCGGTTCACCCCTCCACTTT; j_gene: TRBJ1-6; abundance: many; v_gene: TRBV5-1; d_gene: .
CDR3aa: CSARGGSSYEQYF; CDR3nt: TGCAGTGCTAGAGGGGGGAGCTCCTACGAGCAGTACTTC; j_gene: TRBJ2-7; abundance: many; v_gene: TRBV20-1; d_gene: .
CDR3aa: CASSSGRANEQFF; CDR3nt: TGTGCCAGCAGCTCGGGGAGGGCAAATGAGCAGTTCTTC; j_gene: TRBJ2-1; abundance: many; v_gene: TRBV7-3; d_gene: TRBD2
CDR3aa: CATRGDSSYEQYF; CDR3nt: TGTGCCACGCGAGGGGATAGCAGCTACGAGCAGTACTTC; j_gene: TRBJ2-7; abundance: many; v_gene: TRBV15; d_gene: .
CDR3aa: CASSLLRGQPQHF; CDR3nt: TGTGCCAGCAGTTTACTCAGAGGTCAGCCCCAGCATTTT; j_gene: TRBJ1-5; abundance: many; v_gene: TRBV12-3/TRBV12-4; d_gene: .
CDR3aa: CSARDERERFF; CDR3nt: TGCAGTGCTAGAGATGAGAGGGAAAGGTTCTTC; j_gene: TRBJ2-1; abundance: few; v_gene: TRBV20-1; d_gene: .
CDR3aa: CASSEYQGGYGYTF; CDR3nt: TGTGCCAGCAGTGAATATCAGGGCGGCTATGGCTACACCTTC; j_gene: TRBJ1-2; abundance: .; v_gene: TRBV25-1; d_gene: .
CDR3aa: CSDGGGLAGVTGELFF; CDR3nt: TGCAGTGACGGGGGGGGACTAGCGGGAGTCACCGGGGAGCTGTTTTTT; j_gene: TRBJ2-2; abundance: many; v_gene: TRBV20-1; d_gene: TRBD2
CDR3aa: CASSLGGRGTDTQYF; CDR3nt: TGTGCCAGCAGCTTAGGAGGGCGGGGCACAGATACGCAGTATTTT; j_gene: TRBJ2-3; abundance: many; v_gene: TRBV7-2; d_gene: .
CDR3aa: CASSLAGHGPKNIQYF; CDR3nt: TGTGCCAGCAGTTTAGCGGGGCACGGGCCTAAAAACATTCAGTACTTC; j_gene: TRBJ2-4; abundance: many; v_gene: TRBV12-3/TRBV12-4; d_gene: .
CDR3aa: CASSSLRDSYEQYF; CDR3nt: TGTGCCAGCAGTTCACTCCGGGATTCCTACGAGCAGTACTTC; j_gene: TRBJ2-7; abundance: .; v_gene: TRBV7-9; d_gene: .
CDR3aa: CASSSLNTGELFF; CDR3nt: TGCGCCAGCAGCTCATTGAACACCGGGGAGCTGTTTTTT; j_gene: TRBJ2-2; abundance: many; v_gene: TRBV5-1; d_gene: .
CDR3aa: CAWSRGGFGTTEAFF; CDR3nt: TGTGCCTGGAGTCGGGGTGGGTTCGGAACCACTGAAGCTTTCTTT; j_gene: TRBJ1-1; abundance: few; v_gene: TRBV30; d_gene: .
CDR3aa: CASSLARPRESRLTNEKLFF; CDR3nt: TGTGCCAGCAGCTTAGCGCGGCCCCGGGAGTCCAGGTTGACTAATGAAAAACTGTTTTTT; j_gene: TRBJ1-4; abundance: few; v_gene: TRBV7-6; d_gene: .
CDR3aa: CASSLGQVGADTQYF; CDR3nt: TGCGCCAGCAGCTTGGGACAGGTGGGGGCAGATACGCAGTATTTT; j_gene: TRBJ2-3; abundance: many; v_gene: TRBV5-1; d_gene: .